Listed below are T cell receptor beta chains from one sample, sequenced in a study of cytomegalovirus exposure and HLA in healthy donors. Clones were sequenced by immunoSEQ multiplex PCR, and TCRdb holds only the in-frame ones, with some missing. Here the sample spans about 120,000 clones, roughly 80% being singletons. Sequencing used PBMCs. The receptors were sampled from a female donor in good health and CMV-seropositive. CDR3s include the opening cysteine and the closing phenylalanine or tryptophan.

TRBV5-1 | CASSLAGSTDTQYF
TRBV4-1 | CASGQDTRYNEQFF
TRBV9 | CASSAGLAGGAEQFF
TRBV7-9 | CASSLSSYNSPLHF
TRBV9 | CASGALNKGGGYTF
TRBV5-1 | CASSDLRTPSGNTIYF
TRBV28 | CASSGQLNTEAFF
TRBV6-6 | CASSRDGLLNTEAFF
TRBV5-6 | CASSLVAGAGELFF
TRBV30 | CAWSGLAGTDTQYF
TRBV5-1 | CASSSGQSNQPQHF
TRBV5-1 | CASSSDGVGTEAFF
TRBV29-1 | CSGVRDRVFF
TRBV6-1 | CASSAAGAGPNTEAFF
TRBV7-9 | CASSLLRDRDSGELFF
TRBV4-1 | CASSRGQGRETQYF